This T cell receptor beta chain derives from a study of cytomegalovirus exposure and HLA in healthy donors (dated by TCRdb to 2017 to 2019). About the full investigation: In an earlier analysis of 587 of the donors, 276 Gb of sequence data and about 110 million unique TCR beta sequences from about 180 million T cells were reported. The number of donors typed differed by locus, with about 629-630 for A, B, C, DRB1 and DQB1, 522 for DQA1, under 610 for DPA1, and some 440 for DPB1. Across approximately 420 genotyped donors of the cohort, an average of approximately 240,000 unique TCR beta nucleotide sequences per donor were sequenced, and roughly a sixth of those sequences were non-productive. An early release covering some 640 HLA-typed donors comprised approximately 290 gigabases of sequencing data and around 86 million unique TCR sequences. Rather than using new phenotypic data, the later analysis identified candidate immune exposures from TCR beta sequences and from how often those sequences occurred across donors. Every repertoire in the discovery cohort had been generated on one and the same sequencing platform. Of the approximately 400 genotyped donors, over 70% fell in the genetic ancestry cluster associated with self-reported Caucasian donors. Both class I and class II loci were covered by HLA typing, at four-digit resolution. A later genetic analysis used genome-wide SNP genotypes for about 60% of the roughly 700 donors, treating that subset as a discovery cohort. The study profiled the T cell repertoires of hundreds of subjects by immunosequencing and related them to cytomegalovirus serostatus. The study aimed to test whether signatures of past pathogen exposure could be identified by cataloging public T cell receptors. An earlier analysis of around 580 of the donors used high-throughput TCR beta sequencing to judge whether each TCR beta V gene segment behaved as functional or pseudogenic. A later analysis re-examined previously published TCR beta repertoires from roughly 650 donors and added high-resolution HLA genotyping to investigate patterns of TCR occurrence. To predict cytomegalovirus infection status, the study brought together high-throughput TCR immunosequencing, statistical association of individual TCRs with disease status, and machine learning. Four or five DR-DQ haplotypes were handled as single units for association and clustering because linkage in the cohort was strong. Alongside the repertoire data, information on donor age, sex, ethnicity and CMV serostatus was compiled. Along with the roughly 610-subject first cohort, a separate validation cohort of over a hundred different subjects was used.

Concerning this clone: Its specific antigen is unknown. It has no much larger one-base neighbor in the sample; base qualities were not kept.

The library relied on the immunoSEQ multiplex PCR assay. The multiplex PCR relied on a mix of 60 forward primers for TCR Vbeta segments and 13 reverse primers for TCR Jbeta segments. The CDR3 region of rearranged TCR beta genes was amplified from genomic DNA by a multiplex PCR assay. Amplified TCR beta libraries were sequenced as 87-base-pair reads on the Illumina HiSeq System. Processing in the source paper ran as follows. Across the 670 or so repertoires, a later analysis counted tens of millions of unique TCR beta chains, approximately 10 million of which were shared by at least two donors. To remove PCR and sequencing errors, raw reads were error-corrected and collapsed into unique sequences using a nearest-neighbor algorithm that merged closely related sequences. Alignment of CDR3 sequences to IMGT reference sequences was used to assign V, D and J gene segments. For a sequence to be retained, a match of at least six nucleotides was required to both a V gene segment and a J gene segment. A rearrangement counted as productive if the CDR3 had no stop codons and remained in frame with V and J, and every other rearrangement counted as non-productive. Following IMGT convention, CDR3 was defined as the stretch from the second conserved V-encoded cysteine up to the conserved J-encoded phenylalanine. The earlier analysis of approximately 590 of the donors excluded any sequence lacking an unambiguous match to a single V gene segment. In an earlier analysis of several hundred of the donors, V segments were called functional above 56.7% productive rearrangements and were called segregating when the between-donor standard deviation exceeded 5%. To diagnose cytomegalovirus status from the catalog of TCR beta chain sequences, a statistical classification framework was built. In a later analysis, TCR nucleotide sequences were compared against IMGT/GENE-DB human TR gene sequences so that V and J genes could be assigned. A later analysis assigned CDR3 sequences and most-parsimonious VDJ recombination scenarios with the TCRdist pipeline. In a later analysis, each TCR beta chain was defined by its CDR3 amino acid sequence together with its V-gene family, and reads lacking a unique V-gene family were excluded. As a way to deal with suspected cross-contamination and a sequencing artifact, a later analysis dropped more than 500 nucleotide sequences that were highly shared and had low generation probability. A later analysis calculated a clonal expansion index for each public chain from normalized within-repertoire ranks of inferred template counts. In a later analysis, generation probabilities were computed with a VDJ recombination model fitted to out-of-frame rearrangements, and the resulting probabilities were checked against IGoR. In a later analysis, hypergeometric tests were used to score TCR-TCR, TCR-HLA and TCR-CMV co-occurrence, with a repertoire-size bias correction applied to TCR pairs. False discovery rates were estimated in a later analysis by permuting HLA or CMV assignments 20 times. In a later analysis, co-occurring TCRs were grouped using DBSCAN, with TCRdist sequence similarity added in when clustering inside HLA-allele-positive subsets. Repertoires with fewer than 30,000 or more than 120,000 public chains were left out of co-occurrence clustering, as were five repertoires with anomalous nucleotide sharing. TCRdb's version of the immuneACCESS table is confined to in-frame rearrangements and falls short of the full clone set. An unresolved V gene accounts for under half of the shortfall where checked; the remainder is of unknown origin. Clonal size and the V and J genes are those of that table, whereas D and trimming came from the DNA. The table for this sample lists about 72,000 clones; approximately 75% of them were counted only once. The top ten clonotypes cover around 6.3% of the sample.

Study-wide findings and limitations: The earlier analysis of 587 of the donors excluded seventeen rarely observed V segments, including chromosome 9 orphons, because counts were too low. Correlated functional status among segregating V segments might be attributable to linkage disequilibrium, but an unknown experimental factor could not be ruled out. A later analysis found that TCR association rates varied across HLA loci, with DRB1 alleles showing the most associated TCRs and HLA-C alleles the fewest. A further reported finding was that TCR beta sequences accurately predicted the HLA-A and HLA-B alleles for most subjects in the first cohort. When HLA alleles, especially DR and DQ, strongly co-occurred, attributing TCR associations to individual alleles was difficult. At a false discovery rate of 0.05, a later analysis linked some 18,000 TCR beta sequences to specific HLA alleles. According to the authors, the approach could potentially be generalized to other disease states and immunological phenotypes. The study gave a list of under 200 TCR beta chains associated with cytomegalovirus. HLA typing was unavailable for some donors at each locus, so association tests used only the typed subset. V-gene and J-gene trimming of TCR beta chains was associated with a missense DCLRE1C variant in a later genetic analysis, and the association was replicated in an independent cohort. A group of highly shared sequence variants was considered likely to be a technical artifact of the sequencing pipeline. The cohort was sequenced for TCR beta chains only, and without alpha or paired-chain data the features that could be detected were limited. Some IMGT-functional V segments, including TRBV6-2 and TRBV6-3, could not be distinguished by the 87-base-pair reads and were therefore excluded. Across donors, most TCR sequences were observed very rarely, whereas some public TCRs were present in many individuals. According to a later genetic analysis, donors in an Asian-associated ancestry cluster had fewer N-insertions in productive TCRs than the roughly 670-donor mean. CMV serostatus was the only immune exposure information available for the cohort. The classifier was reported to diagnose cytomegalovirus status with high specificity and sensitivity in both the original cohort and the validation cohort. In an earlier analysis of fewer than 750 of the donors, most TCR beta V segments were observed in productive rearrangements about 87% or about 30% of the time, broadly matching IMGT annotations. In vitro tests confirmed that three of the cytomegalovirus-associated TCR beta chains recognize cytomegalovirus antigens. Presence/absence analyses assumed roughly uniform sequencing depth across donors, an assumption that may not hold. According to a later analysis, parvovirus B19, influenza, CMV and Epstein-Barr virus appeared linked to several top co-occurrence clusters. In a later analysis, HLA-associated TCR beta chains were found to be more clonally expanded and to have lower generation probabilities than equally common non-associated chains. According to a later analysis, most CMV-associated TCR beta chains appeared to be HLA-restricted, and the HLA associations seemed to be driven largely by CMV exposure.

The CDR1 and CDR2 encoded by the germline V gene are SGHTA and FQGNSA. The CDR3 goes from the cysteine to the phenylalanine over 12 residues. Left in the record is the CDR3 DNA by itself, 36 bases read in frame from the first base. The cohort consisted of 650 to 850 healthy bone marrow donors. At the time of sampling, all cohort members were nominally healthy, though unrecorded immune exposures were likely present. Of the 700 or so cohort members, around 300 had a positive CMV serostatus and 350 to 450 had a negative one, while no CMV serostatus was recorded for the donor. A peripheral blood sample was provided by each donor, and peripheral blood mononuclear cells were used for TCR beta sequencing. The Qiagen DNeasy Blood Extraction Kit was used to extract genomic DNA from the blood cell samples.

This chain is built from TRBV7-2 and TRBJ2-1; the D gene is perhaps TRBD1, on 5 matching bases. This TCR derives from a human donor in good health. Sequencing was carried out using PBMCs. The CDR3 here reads CAGRTIKNEQFF. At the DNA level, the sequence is TGTGCTGGGCGGACAATTAAGAATGAGCAGTTCTTC.